This TCR beta chain is drawn from a study of response to subunit inactivated influenza vaccine. Study outcomes and limitations: Few additional T cells are recruited per seasonal influenza vaccination, authors suggested.

About this clonotype: What it recognizes is unknown.

TCRdb fed the RT-PCR reads into MiXCR, producing one record per CDR3 protein. The sample shows hundreds of thousands of distinct CDR3 sequences, about 15% of them seen only once. Sequenced here: PBMCs from blood, sampled less than 15 days before vaccination. The receptor comes from a man aged 45-60 years who received an inactivated influenza vaccine.

The chain's CDR3 is CASSSLRLATYNEQFF. In nucleotides, the CDR3 is TGTGCCAGCAGCTCCCTTAGACTAGCCACCTACAATGAGCAGTTCTTC. The chain uses TRBV7-9 and TRBJ2-1, with 7 bases aligning to TRBD2. Losses at the gene ends were 4 bases for V and 2 bases for J; bases not matched to a gene: 8. Per the germline V gene, CDR1 is SEHNR and CDR2 is FQNEAQ (reference sequence). CDR3 length: 16 amino acids. Combining the CDR3 with reference TRBV7-9 and TRBJ2-1 gives the whole variable domain DTGVSQNPRHKITKRGQNVTFRCDPISEHNRLYWYRQTLGQGPEFLTYFQNEAQLEKSRLLSDRFSAERPKGSFSTLEIQRTEQGDSAMYLCASSSLRLATYNEQFFGPGTRLTVL.